This T cell receptor (beta chain) was found in a study of early T cells in non-severe SARS-CoV-2 infection. This clonotype was seen repeatedly, ten times or more. Separate cDNA molecules each had unique molecular identifiers attached to them. TCRdb used MiXCR to reprocess the 5' RACE reads, holding one entry per CDR3 protein. Found here are more than 70,000 distinct CDR3 sequences, roughly an eighth of them singletons; the top ten hold approximately 7%. The sequence was obtained from an adult who was a healthcare worker with PCR-confirmed SARS-CoV-2 infection or an uninfected control (not recorded which). Material for sequencing was whole blood.

The CDR3 here is CASSRTGDGEKLFF. Written as DNA, the CDR3 is TGTGCCAGCAGCCGGACAGGGGATGGTGAAAAACTGTTTTTT. The chain has TRBV11-2 and TRBJ1-4, with 9 nucleotides matching TRBD1. The germline V gene encodes CDR1 SGHAT and CDR2 FQNNGV. Trimming took 5 bases from V and 7 from J; bases not matched to a gene: 5. This CDR3 has 14 amino acids.